The rows below give T cell receptor beta chains drawn from one sample of a study of control samples from healthy donors and cancer patients. TCRdb keeps only in-frame clones here, not all; method: immunoSEQ multiplex PCR. The table lists fewer than 300,000 clones, roughly 82% of them singletons, with about an eighth in the top ten. Sequencing was performed on PBMCs. The receptors originated from an older woman with lung cancer. Each CDR3 is given with its conserved first and last residue. Fields, in order: D gene, J gene, V gene, clone size, CDR3 protein, CDR3 DNA. A D gene is named only where the DNA matches it firmly. Clone size is stated in some rows and not others, as once, few, many or a class when expanded.

>NA|TRBJ2-2|TRBV27|NA
CASSLGTGELFF
TGTGCCAGCAGTCTGGGAACCGGGGAGCTGTTTTTT
>NA|TRBJ1-5|TRBV2|NA
CASSGGQGNQPQHF
TGTGCCAGCAGTGGGGGCCAGGGTAATCAGCCCCAGCATTTT
>NA|TRBJ1-1|TRBV3-1/TRBV3-2|NA
CASSQDGKNTEAFF
TGTGCCAGCAGCCAAGACGGGAAGAACACTGAAGCTTTCTTT
>TRBD2|TRBJ2-5|TRBV29-1|NA
CSVGTSGQETQYF
TGCAGCGTGGGGACTAGCGGACAAGAGACCCAGTACTTC
>NA|TRBJ1-1|TRBV27|once
CASSLRGTEAFF
TGTGCCAGCAGTTTAAGGGGCACTGAAGCTTTCTTT
>NA|TRBJ2-7|TRBV27|NA
CASSFGQGLSYEQYF
TGTGCCAGCAGTTTCGGGCAGGGTCTCTCCTACGAGCAGTACTTC
>TRBD1|TRBJ1-2|TRBV10-3|NA
CAIKETGTLTQGYTF
TGTGCCATCAAAGAGACAGGGACCCTCACCCAAGGCTACACCTTC
>NA|TRBJ1-3|TRBV6-1|NA
CASSEHVGAGNTIYF
TGTGCCAGCAGTGAACACGTAGGGGCTGGAAACACCATATATTTT
>NA|TRBJ1-2|TRBV24-1|NA
CATSDYGQGFGGYTF
TGTGCCACCAGTGATTACGGGCAGGGCTTCGGAGGCTACACCTTC
>NA|TRBJ1-4|TRBV7-9|NA
CASSFGGVNEKLFF
TGTGCCAGCAGCTTCGGTGGGGTGAATGAAAAACTGTTTTTT
>TRBD1|TRBJ2-1|TRBV7-9|NA
CASSLSGAQRGGEQFF
TGTGCCAGCAGCCTATCGGGCGCCCAGCGAGGGGGCGAGCAGTTCTTC
>NA|TRBJ1-2|TRBV5-1|NA
CASSLEGRSGYTF
TGCGCCAGCAGCTTAGAGGGACGTAGCGGCTACACCTTC
>NA|TRBJ1-2|TRBV7-2|once
CASSLAVYGYTF
TGTGCCAGCAGCTTAGCTGTCTATGGCTACACCTTC
>NA|TRBJ1-5|TRBV12-3/TRBV12-4|NA
CASSYRESQPQHF
TGTGCCAGCAGTTATCGGGAGAGCCAGCCCCAGCATTTT
>NA|TRBJ2-5|TRBV2|NA
CASSEDSTGQETQYF
TGTGCCAGCAGTGAGGATTCGACAGGACAAGAGACCCAGTACTTC
>TRBD1|TRBJ2-5|TRBV2|NA
CASHRGYQETQYF
TGTGCCAGCCACAGGGGGTACCAAGAGACCCAGTACTTC
>NA|TRBJ1-5|TRBV4-1|NA
CASSLRSDSPYSNQPQHF
TGCGCCAGCAGCCTCCGCTCGGACAGTCCTTATAGCAATCAGCCCCAGCATTTT
>TRBD2|TRBJ2-1|TRBV9|NA
CASSPGLAGGPEQFF
TGTGCCAGCAGCCCGGGACTAGCGGGGGGGCCGGAGCAGTTCTTC
>NA|TRBJ2-5|TRBV7-2|NA
CASSLVAGWQETQYF
TGTGCCAGCAGCTTAGTGGCAGGGTGGCAAGAGACCCAGTACTTC
>NA|TRBJ2-5|TRBV6-1|NA
CASSEARGGRETQYF
TGTGCCAGCAGTGAAGCTCGGGGAGGCCGGGAGACCCAGTACTTC
>NA|TRBJ2-5|TRBV4-2|NA
CASSLDREGETQYF
TGTGCCAGCAGTCTTGACAGGGAGGGTGAGACCCAGTACTTC
>NA|TRBJ2-5|TRBV5-1|NA
CASSLGGEETQYF
TGCGCCAGCAGCCTAGGAGGGGAAGAGACCCAGTACTTC
>TRBD1|TRBJ1-3|TRBV27|NA
CASSLSFRGLAGNTIYF
TGTGCCAGCAGTCTCTCTTTCAGGGGGCTAGCTGGAAACACCATATATTTT
>TRBD2|TRBJ2-1|TRBV27|NA
CASSSPSSGGTNNEQFF
TGTGCCAGCAGTTCTCCCTCTAGCGGGGGGACCAACAATGAGCAGTTCTTC
>TRBD2|TRBJ2-3|TRBV7-3|NA
CASSVAGITDTQYF
TGTGCCAGCAGCGTAGCGGGTATCACAGATACGCAGTATTTT
>NA|TRBJ2-3|TRBV7-3|NA
CASSLNTGGTDTQYF
TGTGCCAGCAGCTTAAACACCGGGGGCACAGATACGCAGTATTTT
>NA|TRBJ2-7|TRBV19|NA
CASSMGGSSYEQYF
TGTGCCAGTAGTATGGGCGGAAGCTCCTACGAGCAGTACTTC
>NA|TRBJ1-6|TRBV6-5|NA
CASSLDHNSPLHF
TGTGCCAGCTCTCTGGACCATAATTCACCCCTCCACTTT
>TRBD1|TRBJ1-3|TRBV9|NA
CASSDDRAGNTIYF
TGTGCCAGCAGCGATGACAGGGCTGGAAACACCATATATTTT
>TRBD1|TRBJ1-5|TRBV2|NA
CASTSLDRVEASNQPQHF
TGTGCCAGCACGTCGTTAGACAGGGTGGAGGCGAGCAATCAGCCCCAGCATTTT
>NA|TRBJ2-7|TRBV2|NA
CASSEVRGANYEQYF
TGTGCCAGCAGTGAAGTCAGGGGGGCAAACTACGAGCAGTACTTC
>NA|TRBJ2-7|TRBV19|once
CASRSSVYEQYF
TGTGCCAGTAGGTCTTCAGTTTACGAGCAGTACTTC
>NA|TRBJ2-1|TRBV7-9|NA
CASNPQGGGEQFF
TGTGCCAGCAATCCGCAGGGTGGTGGTGAGCAGTTCTTC
>TRBD2|TRBJ2-3|TRBV7-9|few
CASSGTRGGTYTDTQYF
TGTGCCAGCAGCGGAACGCGGGGGGGCACATACACAGATACGCAGTATTTT
>NA|TRBJ1-1|TRBV6-1|NA
CASSEGIANTEAFF
TGTGCCAGCAGTGAGGGGATAGCGAACACTGAAGCTTTCTTT
>NA|TRBJ1-5|TRBV28|NA
CASSLGSRNQPQHF
TGTGCCAGCAGTTTGGGCAGCCGGAATCAGCCCCAGCATTTT
>TRBD2|TRBJ2-5|TRBV7-3|NA
CASSPLPLAGGQETQYF
TGTGCCAGCAGCCCGCTACCACTAGCGGGAGGGCAAGAGACCCAGTACTTC
>TRBD1|TRBJ2-1|TRBV30|once
CAWSAGQGRSEQFF
TGTGCCTGGAGCGCTGGACAGGGGAGAAGTGAGCAGTTCTTC
>TRBD2|TRBJ2-7|TRBV10-3|NA
CAISEVGTSALSSYEQYF
TGTGCCATCAGTGAAGTGGGGACTAGCGCCCTGAGCTCCTACGAGCAGTACTTC
>TRBD1|TRBJ2-7|TRBV28|NA
CASLLQGAPSYEQYF
TGTGCCAGCCTCCTTCAGGGGGCCCCCTCCTACGAGCAGTACTTC
>NA|TRBJ1-6|TRBV21-1|NA
CASRQGNSPLHF
TGTGCCAGCAGACAGGGTAATTCACCCCTCCACTTT
>NA|TRBJ2-6|TRBV19|NA
CASSRQPGANVLTF
TGTGCCAGTAGTAGACAACCTGGGGCCAACGTCCTGACTTTC